The 14 T cell receptor beta chains reported below all come from one sample, sequenced in a study of blood T cell repertoires in COVID-19. The method was immunoSEQ multiplex PCR; TCRdb's version includes in-frame clones alone and lacks a portion of them. The sample yields over 200,000 clones, around 80% seen once. Sequencing was done on a sample of PBMCs or T cells enriched from blood (not recorded which). The origin of the receptors is a man in his 60s who had recovered from COVID-19.

The J gene is TRBJ1-6, the V gene TRBV3-1 (or the pseudogene TRBV3-2); no clear D. V lost 2 bases, J lost 0 bases, and 8 bases lay in between. CDR1 is LGHDT and CDR2 is YNNKEL in the germline V gene (reference sequence). The CDR3 is 16 residues long. This chain's CDR3 is CASSQFVSSYNSPLHF. In DNA, the CDR3 is TGTGCCAGCAGCCAATTCGTGAGCTCCTATAATTCACCCCTCCACTTT.

This rearrangement joins TRBV9 to TRBJ2-5; 15 nucleotides agree with TRBD2. From germline, CDR1 is SGDLS and CDR2 YYNGEE. The CDR3 runs to 16 residues. With 4 bases clipped from V and 2 bases from J, the junction kept 3 bases outside the gene matches. CDR3 coding DNA: TGTGCCAGCAGCATCGGGACTAGCGGGGGGCAAGAGACCCAGTACTTC. This sequence encodes CASSIGTSGGQETQYF.

In nucleotides, the CDR3 is TGTGCCAGCTCATTTACAGGGATAGCAACTAATGAAAAACTGTTTTTT. It translates to CASSFTGIATNEKLFF. This chain connects TRBV18 to TRBJ1-4; a weak D match, TRBD1 (6 bases). V gave up 5 bases and J gave up 0 bases, with 13 bases separating them. Per the germline V gene, CDR1 is KGHSH and CDR2 is LQKENI. The CDR3 contains 16 residues. The complete variable domain, with remaining parts taken from reference TRBV18 and TRBJ1-4, reads NAGVMQNPRHLVRRRGQEARLRCSPMKGHSHVYWYRQLPEEGLKFMVYLQKENIIDESGMPKERFSAEFPKEGPSILRIQQVVRGDSAAYFCASSFTGIATNEKLFFGSGTQLSVL.

This chain links TRBV7-8 with TRBJ1-6, with D tentatively TRBD1 (6 bases). The CDR3 sequence is 16 residues long. Germline V CDR1 and CDR2: SGHVS, FQNEAQ. The germline V and J ends were trimmed by 1 base and 11 bases, with 18 bases remaining between them. The CDR3 DNA reads as TGTGCCAGCAGCTTAGACTTTCCAGGGGAAGGGCCACCCCTCCACTTT. Protein product: CASSLDFPGEGPPLHF.

About this clone: Distinct nucleotide sequences in the sample also encode this CDR3. The chain employs TRBV19 and TRBJ1-5; 7 bases match TRBD1. CDR1 and CDR2 from the germline V gene are LNHDA and SQIVND (reference sequence). This CDR3 region has 14 residues. With V trimmed by 3 bases and J by 6 bases, 5 bases remained unmatched. CDR3 protein: CASSIRQGGQPQHF. The CDR3 DNA is TGTGCCAGTAGTATTCGACAGGGCGGTCAGCCCCAGCATTTT.

This chain joins TRBV5-1 and TRBJ1-6; maybe TRBD1 (6 bases). The CDR3 runs to 15 residues. V was pared by 1 base and J by 5 bases, with 10 bases between. Germline V lookup: CDR1 SGHRS, CDR2 YFSETQ. The CDR3, as DNA: TGCGCCAGCAGCTTGTTAGGACAGAATAATTCACCCCTCCACTTT. As protein: CASSLLGQNNSPLHF.

The genes are TRBV9 and TRBJ1-2; 7 bases are a match to TRBD1. V trimming: 3 bases; J trimming: 2 bases; junction bases outside the gene matches: 10. This CDR3 spans 16 amino acids. The germline CDR1 and CDR2 sequences are SGDLS and YYNGEE. DNA for the CDR3: TGTGCCAGCAGCGCCGGGGACAGCCGTGCCAACTATGGCTACACCTTC. It is translated as CASSAGDSRANYGYTF.

This sequence joins TRBV5-6 and TRBJ1-1; a possible D gene is TRBD1 (5 bases). The germline V gene has CDR1 SGHDT and CDR2 YYEEEE. The CDR3 runs 14 residues. V was cut by 2 bases and J by 4 bases, with 12 bases left in between. The DNA for the CDR3 is TGTGCCAGCAGCTTCAGGGCTTCGGGCACTGAAGCTTTCTTT. It is translated as CASSFRASGTEAFF.

J is TRBJ2-1 and V is TRBV24-1, with TRBD1 matching 8 bases. V was clipped by 7 bases and J by 7 bases; unmatched bases: 5. The CDR3 is made up of 13 amino acids. Germline values: CDR1 KGHDR, CDR2 SFDVKD. The CDR3 coding sequence is TGTGCCACCAGAGGACAGGGAGAAAATGAGCAGTTCTTC. Protein product: CATRGQGENEQFF.

The CDR3 bases are TGTGCCAGCAGAACAGGGCTCTCTGGAAACACCATATATTTT. Its protein is CASRTGLSGNTIYF. The chain combines TRBV2 with TRBJ1-3; perhaps TRBD1 as D (6 bases). Trimming cost V 6 bases and J 0 bases, with 9 bases left between them. CDR3 length equals 14 residues. CDR1 and CDR2 (germline): SNHLY, FYNNEI.

The rearrangement joins TRBV19 to TRBJ1-1; the match to TRBD1 covers 10 bases. Germline-derived CDR1 and CDR2 are LNHDA and SQIVND (reference sequence). The CDR3 totals 17 residues. Trimming took 3 bases from V and 4 from J; bases not matched to a gene: 11. The CDR3 protein is CASSMRFGTGARTEAFF. In DNA form, the CDR3 reads TGTGCCAGTAGTATGAGGTTTGGGACAGGGGCCCGCACTGAAGCTTTCTTT.

This chain uses TRBV27 with TRBJ1-2; 8 nucleotides match TRBD1. V dropped 5 bases and J dropped 8; count of bases not matched to a gene: 7. Germline loops: CDR1 MNHEY, CDR2 SMNVEV (reference sequence). There are 13 residues in the CDR3. As DNA, the CDR3 is TGTGCCAGCAGTCGCCGGGACAGGAGCGGCTACACCTTC. This translates into CASSRRDRSGYTF.

The chain carries TRBV2 and TRBJ2-3; 7 positions match TRBD1. The CDR3 totals 14 residues. Germline assignment: CDR1 SNHLY and CDR2 FYNNEI. With 7 bases clipped from V and 4 bases from J, the junction kept 8 bases outside the gene matches. As DNA, the CDR3 is TGTGCCAGCAAGACAGGGTTCAGACCAGATACGCAGTATTTT. This translates into CASKTGFRPDTQYF.

The rearrangement links TRBV7-2 to TRBJ2-5, with D maybe TRBD1 (6 bases). CDR1 and CDR2 from the germline V gene are SGHTA and FQGNSA. The germline V and J ends were trimmed by 1 base and 6 bases, with 12 bases remaining between them. The CDR3 length is 14 residues. The CDR3 is CASSLDLGGKTQYF. The CDR3 region has the DNA TGTGCCAGCAGCTTAGATTTAGGGGGAAAGACCCAGTACTTC.